This T cell receptor beta chain is from a study of cytomegalovirus exposure and HLA in healthy donors. Vbeta (60) and Jbeta (13) primers were used in the PCR. TCRdb's copy holds only in-frame clones and misses some; the assay was immunoSEQ multiplex PCR. The sample shows 150,000 or so clones, about 68% of them seen only once. The donors were healthy bone marrow donors. Each donor was nominally healthy when sampled (though unrecorded immune exposures were likely). The CDR3 consists of 16 residues. Germline-derived CDR1 and CDR2 are LGHNA and YSLEER. V shed 3 bases and J 3 bases; nucleotides not matched to a gene: 3.

The sample taken for sequencing was PBMCs. The sequence was obtained from a female donor in good health and CMV-seronegative. The chain is built from TRBV4-3 and TRBJ2-2; 11 positions agree with TRBD2. DNA for the CDR3: TGCGCCAGCAGCCAGCTAGCGGGAGGAGACACCGGGGAGCTGTTTTTT. This encodes CASSQLAGGDTGELFF.